Described below is a single T cell receptor beta chain sequence and its context. The assay was immunoSEQ multiplex PCR, and TCRdb's table has in-frame clones only and misses some. The data hold some 150,000 clones, with 80% to 90% observed a single time. This sample stems from a study of blood T cell repertoires in COVID-19. V lost 5 bases and J 5 bases, leaving 13 bases between the germline ends. The CDR3 runs 14 residues. Looked up from germline, CDR1 is MDHEN and CDR2 is SYDVKM. The V gene is TRBV28, the J gene TRBJ2-1; the D gene is possibly TRBD2 (6 bases). The clonotype was recovered from a woman older than 75 with acute or convalescent COVID-19. Input material: peripheral blood. The CDR3 sequence is CASSPPRRDNEQFF. For the CDR3, the DNA is TGTGCCAGCAGTCCCCCTAGGAGGGACAATGAGCAGTTCTTC.